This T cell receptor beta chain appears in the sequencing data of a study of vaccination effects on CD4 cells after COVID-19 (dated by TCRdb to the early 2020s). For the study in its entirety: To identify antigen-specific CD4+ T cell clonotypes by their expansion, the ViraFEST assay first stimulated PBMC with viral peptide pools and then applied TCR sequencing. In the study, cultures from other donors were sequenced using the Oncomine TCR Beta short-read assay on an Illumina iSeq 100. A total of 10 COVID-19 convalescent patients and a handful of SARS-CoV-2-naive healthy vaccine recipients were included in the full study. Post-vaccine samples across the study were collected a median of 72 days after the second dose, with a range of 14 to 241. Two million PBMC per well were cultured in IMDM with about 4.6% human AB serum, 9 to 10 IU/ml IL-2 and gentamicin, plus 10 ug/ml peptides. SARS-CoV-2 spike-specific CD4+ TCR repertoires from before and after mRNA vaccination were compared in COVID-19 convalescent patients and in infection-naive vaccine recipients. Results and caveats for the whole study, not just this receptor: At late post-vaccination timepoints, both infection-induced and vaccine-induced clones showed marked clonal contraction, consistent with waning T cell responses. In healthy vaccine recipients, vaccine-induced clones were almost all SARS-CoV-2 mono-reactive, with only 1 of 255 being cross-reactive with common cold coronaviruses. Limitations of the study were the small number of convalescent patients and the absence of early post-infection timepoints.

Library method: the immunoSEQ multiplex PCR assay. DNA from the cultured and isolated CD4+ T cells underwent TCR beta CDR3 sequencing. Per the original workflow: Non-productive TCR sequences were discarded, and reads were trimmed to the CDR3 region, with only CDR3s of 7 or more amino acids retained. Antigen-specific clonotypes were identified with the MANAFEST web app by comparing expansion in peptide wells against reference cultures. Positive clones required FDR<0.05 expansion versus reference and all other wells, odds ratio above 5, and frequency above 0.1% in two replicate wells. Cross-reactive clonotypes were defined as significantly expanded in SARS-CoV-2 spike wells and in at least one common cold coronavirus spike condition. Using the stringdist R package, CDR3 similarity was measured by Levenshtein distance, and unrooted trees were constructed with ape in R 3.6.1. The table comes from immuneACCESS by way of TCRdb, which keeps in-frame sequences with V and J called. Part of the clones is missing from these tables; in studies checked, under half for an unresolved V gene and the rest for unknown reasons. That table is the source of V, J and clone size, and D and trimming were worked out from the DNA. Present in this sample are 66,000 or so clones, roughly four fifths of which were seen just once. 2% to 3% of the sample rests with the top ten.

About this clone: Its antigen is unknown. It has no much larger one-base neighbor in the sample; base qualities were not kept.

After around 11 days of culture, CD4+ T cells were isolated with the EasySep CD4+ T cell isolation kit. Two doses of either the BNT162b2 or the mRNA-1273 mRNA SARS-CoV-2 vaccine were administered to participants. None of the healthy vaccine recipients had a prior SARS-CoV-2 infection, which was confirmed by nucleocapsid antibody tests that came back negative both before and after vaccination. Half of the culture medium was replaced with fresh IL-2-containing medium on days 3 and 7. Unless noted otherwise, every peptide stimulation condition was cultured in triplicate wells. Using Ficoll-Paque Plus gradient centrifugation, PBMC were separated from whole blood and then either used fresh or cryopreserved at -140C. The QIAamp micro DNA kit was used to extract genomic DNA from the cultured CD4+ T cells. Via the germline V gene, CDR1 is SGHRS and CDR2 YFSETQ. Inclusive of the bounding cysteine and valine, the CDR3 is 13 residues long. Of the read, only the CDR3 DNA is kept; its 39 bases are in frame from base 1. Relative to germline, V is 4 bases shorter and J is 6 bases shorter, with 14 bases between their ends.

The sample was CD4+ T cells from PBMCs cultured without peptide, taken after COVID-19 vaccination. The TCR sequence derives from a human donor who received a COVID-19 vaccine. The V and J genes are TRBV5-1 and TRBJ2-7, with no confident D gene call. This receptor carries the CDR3 CASSLTLRGEQYV. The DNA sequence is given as TGCGCCAGCAGCCTAACCCTACGCGGCGAGCAGTACGTC.